The 23 T cell receptor beta chains presented below share a single source sample, sequenced in a study of T cells in Graves' hyperthyroidism and ophthalmopathy. RNA transcripts yielded amplified TCR beta CDR3 regions. Researchers ran a first-round RT-PCR on the TCR CDR3 using the HTBI primer set. TCRdb redid the calling of the multiplex PCR reads with MiXCR, one entry per CDR3 protein. The sample carries about 360,000 distinct CDR3 sequences, approximately 19% recorded once. The material sequenced was blood. Receptor source: a woman younger than 35 with Graves' hyperthyroidism.

Of note for this clonotype: This sequence may be a read error, since a much larger clone differs from it by one base. The chain uses TRBV5-1 and TRBJ2-7; D call uncertain. There are 15 residues in the CDR3. Per the germline V gene, CDR1 is SGHRS and CDR2 is YFSETQ. V lost 1 base to trimming and J lost 2 bases, with 13 bases between them. DNA of the CDR3: TGCGCCAGCAGCTTGACTCCATCATCGCCCTACGAGCAGTACTTC. Translation: CASSLTPSSPYEQYF.

This clonotype has ten or more counts. The chain couples TRBV28 to TRBJ1-1, with 7 bases that match TRBD1. Germline lookup yields CDR1 MDHEN and CDR2 SYDVKM. The CDR3 is 14 amino acids. V lost 5 bases, J lost 5 bases, and 8 bases stayed unmatched. CDR3 nucleotide sequence: TGTGCCAGCAGTCTTACAGGGGCGGGAACTGAAGCTTTCTTT. It specifies CASSLTGAGTEAFF. The full variable domain, with the rest looked up from reference TRBV28 and TRBJ1-1, is DVKVTQSSRYLVKRTGEKVFLECVQDMDHENMFWYRQDPGLGLRLIYFSYDVKMKEKGDIPEGYSVSREKKERFSLILESASTNQTSMYLCASSLTGAGTEAFFGQGTRLTVV.

This clonotype was seen many times. In nucleotides, the CDR3 is TGTGCCAGCTCACCACAACAAACCTACGAGCAGTACTTC. This sequence encodes CASSPQQTYEQYF. The V gene is TRBV18, the J gene TRBJ2-7; D ambiguous. The CDR3 is made up of 13 amino acids. Germline values: CDR1 KGHSH, CDR2 LQKENI. Trimming took off 1 base at V and 2 bases at J, with 6 bases between the two ends.

This clonotype was picked up many times. The chain employs TRBV20-1 and TRBJ2-5; 8 positions agree with TRBD2. CDR1 and CDR2 from the germline V gene are DFQATT and SNEGSKA (reference sequence). The V gene end was trimmed by 0 bases and the J gene end by 2 bases; junction bases not matched to a gene: 2. The CDR3 covers 14 residues. The CDR3 DNA reads as TGCAGTGCTAGAGAGGGCGGGGGGCAAGAGACCCAGTACTTC. Residues: CSAREGGGQETQYF.

This clonotype has a count of ten or more. V gene TRBV6-5 combines with J gene TRBJ1-2; maybe TRBD1 (5 bases). The length of the CDR3 is 16 residues. Germline loops: CDR1 MNHEY, CDR2 SVGAGI. V lost 4 bases and J 0 bases, leaving 15 bases between the germline ends. CDR3: CASSSPREGPNYGYTF. CDR3 sequence (DNA): TGTGCCAGCAGTTCGCCCCGCGAGGGGCCTAACTATGGCTACACCTTC.

There are many counts of this clonotype. The chain carries TRBV20-1 and TRBJ2-7, with 10 bases that match TRBD1. V trimming: 5 bases; J trimming: 1 base; junction bases outside the gene matches: 17. CDR3 length: 18 amino acids. CDR1 and CDR2 (germline): DFQATT, SNEGSKA (reference sequence). CDR3 protein: CSALPTGGIALLSYEQYF. In nucleotides, the CDR3 is TGCAGTGCTCTTCCGACAGGGGGCATCGCGCTACTTTCCTACGAGCAGTACTTC.

This clonotype appeared many times. This may come from a read error, since a much larger clone is one base off. The chain recombines TRBV12-3 or TRBV12-4 with TRBJ2-5, with a tentative D call TRBD1 (6 bases). V was trimmed by 4 bases and J by 2 bases, leaving 8 bases between them. CDR3 length equals 13 residues. The DNA of the CDR3 is TGTGCCAGCAGTTCGGACAGACAAGAGACCCAGTACTTC. Residues: CASSSDRQETQYF.

This clonotype was observed many times. The chain combines TRBV27 with TRBJ1-5; no reliable D call. This CDR3 is 13 amino acids long. Germline V gives CDR1 MNHEY, CDR2 SMNVEV (reference sequence). V lost 0 bases and J 7 bases, leaving 7 bases between the germline ends. As DNA, the CDR3 is TGTGCCAGCAGTTTATCGGTCACCCAGCCCCAGCATTTT. Translated, it gives CASSLSVTQPQHF.

Details on this clonotype: A much larger clone is a single base away; this may be a read error. This sequence joins TRBV10-3 and TRBJ2-5; weak D call: TRBD1 (6 bases). The CDR3 is 15 residues long. Germline V gene data show CDR1 as ENHRY and CDR2 as SYGVKD. The CDR3: CAISDWDMRTETKYF. In DNA, the CDR3 is TGTGCCATCTCAGACTGGGACATGAGAACGGAGACCAAGTACTTC.

This clonotype has at least ten counts. J is TRBJ1-1 and V is TRBV6-1; D possibly corresponds to TRBD1 (6 bases). The CDR3 is 14 residues long. Between the trimmed V and J ends, which lost 6 bases and 1 base, there was a span of 12 bases. CDR1 is MNHNS and CDR2 is SASEGT in the germline V gene. The CDR3 DNA reads as TGTGCCAGCAGGTTCCCGGGGGCGAACACTGAAGCTTTCTTT. This sequence encodes CASRFPGANTEAFF.

This clonotype was seen repeatedly, ten times or more. V gene TRBV28 combines with J gene TRBJ1-1; D gene ambiguous. This CDR3 has 13 residues. The germline V and J ends were trimmed by 2 bases and 4 bases, with 8 bases remaining between them. Germline V lookup: CDR1 MDHEN, CDR2 SYDVKM. The CDR3 nucleotides read TGTGCCAGCAGTTTACATCTCGTCACTGAAGCTTTCTTT. This sequence encodes CASSLHLVTEAFF.

This clonotype was picked up many times. V gene TRBV6-5 combines with J gene TRBJ1-1; 7 bases fit TRBD1. The V and J ends lost 7 bases and 0 bases, in that order; junction bases with no gene match: 5. The CDR3 runs to 14 residues. Germline V gene sequence: CDR1 MNHEY, CDR2 SVGAGI. This CDR3 is CASTTQGLNTEAFF. The CDR3, as DNA: TGTGCCAGCACGACACAGGGGTTGAACACTGAAGCTTTCTTT.

Ten or more counts support this clonotype. This chain uses TRBV28 with TRBJ2-7; weak D call: TRBD1 (6 bases). V shed 5 bases and J shed 4 bases, with 15 bases lying between them. CDR1 and CDR2 from the germline V gene are MDHEN and SYDVKM. This CDR3 comprises 14 residues. The CDR3 spells CASSPRRGGYEQYF. DNA for the CDR3: TGTGCCAGCAGTCCACGTCGAGGGGGTTACGAGCAGTACTTC.

This clonotype has ten or more counts. This chain uses TRBV29-1 with TRBJ1-2, with TRBD1 matching over 7 bases. There are 13 residues in the CDR3. Trimming cost V 4 bases and J 8 bases; bases outside gene matches: 10. CDR1 is SQVTM and CDR2 is ANQGSEA in the germline V gene. CDR3 DNA sequence: TGCAGCGTTGTTCCACAGGGGCCGCGGGGCTACACCTTC. Translating gives CSVVPQGPRGYTF.

This clonotype was seen many times. The gene calls are TRBV19 and TRBJ1-2; 7 positions match TRBD1. The V segment lost 2 bases and the J segment 0 bases; nucleotides outside the gene matches: 6. The length of the CDR3 is 16 residues. Germline V CDR1 and CDR2: LNHDA, SQIVND (reference sequence). The DNA of the CDR3 is TGTGCCAGTAGTATAACCGGACAGGTACCTAACTATGGCTACACCTTC. Translating gives CASSITGQVPNYGYTF.

This clonotype was seen many times. The V gene is TRBV3-1, the J gene TRBJ1-2, with TRBD1 identical over 7 bases. The V and J ends lost 9 bases and 6 bases, in that order; junction bases with no gene match: 7. The CDR3 has 12 amino acids. Germline values: CDR1 LGHDT, CDR2 YNNKEL (reference sequence). DNA of the CDR3: TGTGCCAGTCAACAGGGGACCCATGGCTACACCTTC. It encodes CASQQGTHGYTF.

This clonotype was observed a single time. This clone may be a read error of a much larger clone one base away. In DNA form, the CDR3 reads TGTGCCAATAGTATCCTCCAGCATCGAAACACCATATATTTT. It translates to CANSILQHRNTIYF. The chain carries TRBV19 and TRBJ1-3; D is ambiguous. CDR3 size: 14 residues. The germline V gene has CDR1 LNHDA and CDR2 SQIVND (reference sequence).

This clonotype was seen repeatedly, ten times or more. The chain uses TRBV20-1 and TRBJ1-1; no clear D. V was shortened by 0 bases and J by 6 bases, with 17 bases between the two germline ends. The CDR3 is made up of 15 amino acids. Germline-derived CDR1 and CDR2 are DFQATT and SNEGSKA (reference sequence). CDR3 nucleotides: TGCAGTGCTAGAGATGGTAGCGCGGGGAGCCCTGAAGCTTTCTTT. It is translated as CSARDGSAGSPEAFF.

Ten or more counts support this clonotype. V is TRBV6-1 and J is TRBJ2-2; D might be TRBD1 or TRBD2, each matching 5 bases. The CDR3 is 13 residues long. The V end lost 7 bases, the J end lost 3 bases, and 9 bases lay between the germline ends. Germline values: CDR1 MNHNS, CDR2 SASEGT. In DNA, the CDR3 is TGTGCCAGCATACGGGGCGACACCGGGGAGCTGTTTTTT. Protein: CASIRGDTGELFF.

The gene calls are TRBV20-1 and TRBJ2-5, with D perhaps TRBD2 (6 bases). Germline V gene lookup returns CDR1 DFQATT and CDR2 SNEGSKA (reference sequence). The V end lost 1 base, the J end lost 4 bases, and 10 bases lay between the germline ends. The CDR3 runs 13 residues. This CDR3 reads CSARGLVTETQYF. In DNA, the CDR3 is TGCAGTGCTAGAGGACTAGTGACAGAGACCCAGTACTTC.

The V and J genes are TRBV5-6 and TRBJ2-5; 11 bases line up with TRBD1. The V and J ends lost 4 bases and 5 bases, in that order; junction bases with no gene match: 13. This CDR3 has 17 residues. In germline, CDR1 is SGHDT, CDR2 YYEEEE. The CDR3 sequence: CASSGPGTGGFGETQYF. For the CDR3, the DNA is TGTGCCAGCAGCGGACCCGGGACAGGGGGATTCGGGGAGACCCAGTACTTC.

This clonotype was seen ten or more times. The chain couples TRBV4-2 to TRBJ1-2; 7 bases match TRBD1. Germline CDR1 LGHNA, CDR2 YNFKEQ. J was trimmed by 6 bases and V by 1 base; bases with no gene match: 5. This CDR3 has 14 residues. The CDR3 sequence is CASSQVTGDDGYTF. The CDR3 DNA reads as TGTGCCAGCAGCCAAGTAACAGGGGATGATGGCTACACCTTC.

This clonotype occurred many times. This rearrangement joins TRBV29-1 to TRBJ1-5, with D perhaps matching TRBD1 (5 bases). The germline V and J ends were trimmed by 4 bases and 3 bases, with 10 bases remaining between them. The V gene's germline CDR1 is SQVTM and CDR2 ANQGSEA. This CDR3 comprises 13 residues. Written as DNA, the CDR3 is TGCAGCGTTGGCAGGGACCTCAATCAGCCCCAGCATTTT. Residues: CSVGRDLNQPQHF.